This is a list of T cell receptor beta chains from one sample in a study of T-cell memory formation after mild COVID-19. Each CDR3 protein is one row after TCRdb ran MiXCR on the 5' RACE reads. The table has 250,000 to 300,000 distinct CDR3 sequences, around 15% seen once. Sequenced sample: PBMCs or a T cell subset sorted from them (not recorded which). All receptors derive from a man between 18 and 35 years old who had mild COVID-19 (a few samples of this study predate the infection). Cell type and time point are not known. The CDR3 runs from the conserved cysteine through the conserved F or W. The order of the fields is J gene, V gene, D gene, clone size, CDR3 protein, CDR3 DNA. D genes are given only for firm matches. Size values are once, few and many counts, or a class for expanded clones, and some rows have none.

>TRBJ2-5|TRBV5-1|TRBD1|few
CASSVGQRLGQETQYF
TGCGCCAGCAGCGTGGGACAGAGGTTGGGTCAAGAGACCCAGTACTTC
>TRBJ1-5|TRBV4-3|.|few
CASSQDGQGANQPQHF
TGCGCCAGCAGCCAAGATGGGCAGGGAGCAAATCAGCCCCAGCATTTT
>TRBJ1-2|TRBV6-5|TRBD1|few
CASSYSSGTGGYGYTF
TGTGCCAGCAGTTACTCGAGTGGGACAGGGGGGTATGGCTACACCTTC
>TRBJ2-5|TRBV20-1|.|.
CSASGTLVGETQYF
TGCAGTGCTTCCGGGACCCTCGTGGGAGAGACCCAGTACTTC
>TRBJ1-6|TRBV10-2|TRBD1|many
CASSRQGINSPLHF
TGCGCCAGCAGCCGACAGGGAATTAATTCACCCCTCCACTTT
>TRBJ2-3|TRBV12-5|.|.
CASAGLTDTQYF
TGTGCTAGTGCGGGACTCACAGATACGCAGTATTTT
>TRBJ2-1|TRBV5-8|TRBD1|.
CATGQGVYNEQFF
TGTGCCACGGGACAGGGTGTTTACAATGAGCAGTTCTTC
>TRBJ1-6|TRBV3-1|.|few
CASSQDFRGGSPLHF
TGTGCCAGCAGCCAAGATTTTAGAGGCGGTTCACCCCTCCACTTT
>TRBJ2-7|TRBV27|.|few
CASSFQGPPYEQYF
TGTGCCAGCAGTTTCCAGGGACCTCCCTACGAGCAGTACTTC
>TRBJ2-3|TRBV11-3|TRBD2|few
CASSFTSGGVTDTQYF
TGTGCCAGCAGCTTCACTAGCGGGGGGGTCACAGATACGCAGTATTTT
>TRBJ1-3|TRBV6-6|.|.
CASRRGYSGNTIYF
TGTGCCAGCAGGCGGGGTTACTCTGGAAACACCATATATTTT